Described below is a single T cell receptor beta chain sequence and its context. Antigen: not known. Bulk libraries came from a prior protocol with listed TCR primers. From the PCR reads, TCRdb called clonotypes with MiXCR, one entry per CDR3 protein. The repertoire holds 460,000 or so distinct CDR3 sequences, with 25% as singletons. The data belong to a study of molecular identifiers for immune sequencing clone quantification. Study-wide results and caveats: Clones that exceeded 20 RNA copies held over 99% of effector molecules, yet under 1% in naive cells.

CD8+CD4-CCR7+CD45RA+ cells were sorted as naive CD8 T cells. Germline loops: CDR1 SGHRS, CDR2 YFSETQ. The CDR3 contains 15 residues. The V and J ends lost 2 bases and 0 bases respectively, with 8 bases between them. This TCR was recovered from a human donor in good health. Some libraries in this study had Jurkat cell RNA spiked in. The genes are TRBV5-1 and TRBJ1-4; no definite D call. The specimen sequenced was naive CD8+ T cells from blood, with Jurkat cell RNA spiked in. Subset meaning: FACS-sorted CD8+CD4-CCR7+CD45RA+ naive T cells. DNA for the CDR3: TGCGCCAGCAGCTTTATTTCAGCAACTAATGAAAAACTGTTTTTT. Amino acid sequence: CASSFISATNEKLFF.